These 31 T cell receptor beta chains were all obtained from the same sample, sequenced in a study of radiotherapy plus CTLA-4 blockade in lung cancer. Method: immunoSEQ multiplex PCR; TCRdb's copy keeps in-frame clones and lacks some. The sample shows tens of thousands of clones, about 76% of them seen only once. Material: peripheral blood, obtained from a patient treated with radiotherapy plus ipilimumab. All receptors derive from a human donor with non-small cell lung cancer who had a complete response to radiotherapy plus ipilimumab.

CDR3 loop: CASSTQTGNYGYTF. The DNA for the CDR3 is TGTGCCAGCAGTACCCAGACAGGGAACTATGGCTACACCTTC. The V and J genes are TRBV25-1 and TRBJ1-2; 7 bases map to TRBD1. There are 14 residues in the CDR3. J gave up 2 bases and V 5 bases, and 5 bases lay outside the gene matches. Germline CDR1 is MGHDK and CDR2 is SYGVNS.

This clone was observed a few times. V gene TRBV10-3 combines with J gene TRBJ2-5; 8 nucleotides align to TRBD2. The CDR3 length is 15 residues. CDR1 ENHRY and CDR2 SYGVKD come from the germline V gene. V lost 4 bases to trimming and J lost 5 bases; unmatched junction nucleotides: 9. CDR3 DNA: TGTGCCATCAGTGGTTCCAGCGGGAGTTCCGAGACCCAGTACTTC. This codes for CAISGSSGSSETQYF.

The table lists this clone with a count of one. The chain joins TRBV20-1 to TRBJ2-1, with 7 bases fitting TRBD1. The CDR3 spans 11 residues. The V gene end was trimmed by 6 bases and the J gene end by 7 bases; junction bases not matched to a gene: 3. Looked up from germline, CDR1 is DFQATT and CDR2 is SNEGSKA (reference sequence). CDR3 coding DNA: TGCAGTGCGTGGGACAGAAATGAGCAGTTCTTC. Protein product: CSAWDRNEQFF.

This chain joins TRBV4-3 and TRBJ2-7, with a possible D match to TRBD2 (5 bases). The length of the CDR3 is 16 residues. V was cut by 1 base and J by 3 bases, with 16 bases left in between. CDR1 and CDR2 from the germline V gene are LGHNA and YSLEER. Here the CDR3 DNA reads TGCGCCAGCAGCCAAGCCTTCTCCAGCGGATTCTACGAGCAGTACTTC. Protein product: CASSQAFSSGFYEQYF.

The chain is built from TRBV10-2 and TRBJ1-5; 9 bases are a match to TRBD1. The V gene's germline CDR1 is WSHSY and CDR2 SAAADI. The CDR3 loop spans 17 amino acids. V lost 2 bases and J lost 6; bases outside the gene matches: 11. In nucleotides, the CDR3 is TGCGCCAGCAGTGAGAGTTGGTACAGGGGGCCTGGTCAGCCCCAGCATTTT. Its protein product is CASSESWYRGPGQPQHF.

This chain joins TRBV7-2 and TRBJ2-7; TRBD2 agrees at 14 bases. V trimming: 5 bases; J trimming: 6 bases; junction bases outside the gene matches: 3. Germline assignment: CDR1 SGHTA and CDR2 FQGNSA. The CDR3 runs 14 residues. The DNA for the CDR3 is TGTGCCAGCAGCCGAGGGACTAGCGGGAGCGAGCAGTACGTC. Its translation is CASSRGTSGSEQYV.

This clone was detected only once. The chain combines TRBV7-2 with TRBJ2-1, with a tentative D call TRBD1 (6 bases). Germline CDR1 and CDR2: SGHTA and FQGNSA. The CDR3 consists of 13 residues. V dropped 3 bases and J dropped 10 bases, with 13 bases sitting between them. DNA of the CDR3: TGTGCCAGCAGCTTGCGACAGGTCCAAGAGCAGTTCTTC. This codes for CASSLRQVQEQFF.

The chain has TRBV7-2 and TRBJ1-1; tentative D call: TRBD1 (5 bases). Germline loops: CDR1 SGHTA, CDR2 FQGNSA. Trimming left V 2 bases short and J 0 bases short, with 10 bases between. CDR3 size: 15 residues. CDR3 DNA sequence: TGTGCCAGCAGCTTACAGGGCAGGTTGAACACTGAAGCTTTCTTT. It specifies CASSLQGRLNTEAFF.

This clone was counted a single time. The V and J genes are TRBV27 and TRBJ2-1, with 8 bases aligning to TRBD1. V trimming: 5 bases; J trimming: 12 bases; junction bases outside the gene matches: 12. From germline, CDR1 is MNHEY and CDR2 SMNVEV (reference sequence). CDR3 length: 14 amino acids. DNA of the CDR3: TGTGCCAGCAGTAGACAGGGGACAAGTATGGGGCAGTTCTTC. Protein sequence: CASSRQGTSMGQFF.

The gene calls are TRBV6-6 and TRBJ1-4; D might be TRBD1 (6 bases). Between the trimmed V and J ends, which lost 7 bases and 6 bases, there was a span of 21 bases. CDR1 MNHNY and CDR2 SVGAGI come from the germline V gene (reference sequence). The CDR3 runs to 16 residues. The CDR3 DNA reads TGTGCCAGCACCCGGGGGGGGCGGCAATGGGATGAAAAACTGTTTTTT. It is translated as CASTRGGRQWDEKLFF.

The gene calls are TRBV6-5 and TRBJ1-1; maybe TRBD1 (6 bases). Trimming pared 5 bases from V and 1 base from J, leaving 11 bases between. Germline V gene sequence: CDR1 MNHEY, CDR2 SVGAGI. CDR3 length equals 14 residues. The CDR3 nucleotides read TGTGCCAGCAGTCTACAGGGTTCGAACACTGAAGCTTTCTTT. Translated, it gives CASSLQGSNTEAFF.

The chain is built from TRBV7-9 and TRBJ2-7, with TRBD2 matching over 13 bases. Germline CDR1 is SEHNR and CDR2 is FQNEAQ (reference sequence). Trimming at V came to 7 bases and at J to 4 bases, leaving 4 bases not matched to a gene. The CDR3 totals 14 residues. This CDR3 is CASNGLAGAYEQYF. CDR3 nucleotide sequence: TGTGCCAGCAATGGACTAGCGGGGGCGTACGAGCAGTACTTC.

This clone was picked up a small number of times. The chain has TRBV4-1 and TRBJ2-1; TRBD2 is a possible D gene (6 bases). V dropped 1 base and J dropped 8 bases, with 18 bases sitting between them. Germline CDR1 reads MGHRA; CDR2 reads YSYEKL. The CDR3 covers 16 residues. For the CDR3, the DNA is TGCGCCAGCAGCCAAGTGGGGGGTCTCTTGCGCTATGAGCAGTTCTTC. Amino acid sequence: CASSQVGGLLRYEQFF.

The chain uses TRBV5-1 and TRBJ1-1, with D maybe TRBD1 (5 bases). V was trimmed by 6 bases and J by 4 bases, leaving 16 bases between them. Germline V CDR1 and CDR2: SGHRS, YFSETQ. The CDR3 totals 14 residues. CDR3 protein: CASTMQGGSTEAFF. The CDR3 nucleotides are TGCGCCAGCACTATGCAGGGCGGCAGCACTGAAGCTTTCTTT.

This clone was observed once. The chain has TRBV18 and TRBJ2-1; no clear D gene. V gave up 3 bases and J gave up 9 bases, with 6 bases separating them. Per germline, CDR1 KGHSH and CDR2 LQKENI. The CDR3 is made up of 11 amino acids. The CDR3 coding sequence is TGTGCCAGCTCACCCCGTCTTGAGCAGTTCTTC. It is translated as CASSPRLEQFF.

The sample holds a few counts of this clone. The gene calls are TRBV5-4 and TRBJ2-1, with 12 bases fitting TRBD2. The CDR3 extends over 17 amino acids. Germline values: CDR1 SGHNT, CDR2 YYREEE (reference sequence). V lost 1 base, J lost 8 bases, and 10 bases stayed unmatched. DNA for the CDR3: TGTGCCAGCAGCTTGTTCGCTCGGACTAGCGGGATCGATGAGCAGTTCTTC. Translating it yields CASSLFARTSGIDEQFF.

The J gene is TRBJ1-2, the V gene TRBV30; D remains ambiguous. In germline, CDR1 is GTSNPN, CDR2 SVGIG (reference sequence). V was clipped by 2 bases and J by 3 bases, with 7 bases between them. The CDR3 extends over 12 amino acids. The CDR3 loop reads CAWSSLDYGYTF. The CDR3 DNA follows: TGTGCCTGGAGTAGTTTAGACTATGGCTACACCTTC.

The chain combines TRBV4-1 with TRBJ2-3; 14 nucleotides agree with TRBD2. With V trimmed by 2 bases and J by 7 bases, 8 bases remained unmatched. The V gene's germline CDR1 is MGHRA and CDR2 YSYEKL. The CDR3 totals 17 residues. CDR3 residues: CASSQSPGTSGGHTQYF. CDR3 DNA sequence: TGCGCCAGCAGCCAAAGCCCCGGGACTAGCGGGGGCCATACGCAGTATTTT.

The chain employs TRBV10-3 and TRBJ2-7; TRBD1 matches 7 bases. The CDR3 totals 13 residues. Germline-derived CDR1 and CDR2 are ENHRY and SYGVKD. V trimming: 2 bases; J trimming: 2 bases; junction bases outside the gene matches: 0. The CDR3 nucleotides read TGTGCCATCAGTGAGACAGGGGCCTACGAGCAGTACTTC. Translation gives CAISETGAYEQYF.

V usage is TRBV19 and J usage is TRBJ2-3; TRBD1 agrees at 9 bases. Germline-derived CDR1 and CDR2 are LNHDA and SQIVND (reference sequence). The J segment lost 4 bases and the V segment lost 2 bases, leaving 10 bases of the junction unmatched. The CDR3 has 17 amino acids. For the CDR3, the DNA is TGTGCCAGTAGTATAAGGGGACAGGGTGTCAGGGCAGATACGCAGTATTTT. Its translation: CASSIRGQGVRADTQYF.

The CDR3 DNA follows: TGTGCCAGCAGCAGAGACAGAAGCTCCTACAATGAGCAGTTCTTC. Translated, it gives CASSRDRSSYNEQFF. V usage is TRBV2 and J usage is TRBJ2-1, with D possibly matching TRBD1 (5 bases). Germline CDR1 SNHLY, CDR2 FYNNEI. The germline V and J ends were trimmed by 6 bases and 0 bases, with 12 bases remaining between them. The CDR3 is made up of 15 amino acids. Supplemented by reference TRBV2 and TRBJ2-1, the full variable domain reads EPEVTQTPSHQVTQMGQEVILRCVPISNHLYFYWYRQILGQKVEFLVSFYNNEISEKSEIFDDQFSVERPDGSNFTLKIRSTKLEDSAMYFCASSRDRSSYNEQFFGPGTRLTVL.

This chain connects TRBV30 to TRBJ1-2, with 8 bases that match TRBD1. V shed 3 bases, J shed 8 bases, and the junction held 17 bases outside the gene matches. CDR1 and CDR2 (germline): GTSNPN, SVGIG (reference sequence). This CDR3 comprises 16 residues. The CDR3 DNA is TGTGCCTGGAGGCAACGGGGCGGCCAGGGGGCCCGAGGCTACACCTTC. It encodes CAWRQRGGQGARGYTF.

The chain employs TRBV4-3 and TRBJ2-6; weak D call: TRBD1 (6 bases). V lost 2 bases to trimming and J lost 0 bases, with 8 bases between them. Germline V gives CDR1 LGHNA, CDR2 YSLEER. This CDR3 is built from 16 residues. CDR3 in DNA: TGCGCCAGCAGCCAAACAGGGAGCTCTGGGGCCAACGTCCTGACTTTC. The encoded protein is CASSQTGSSGANVLTF.

The chain links TRBV4-1 to TRBJ2-2; 11 bases are shared with TRBD2. The CDR3 contains 17 residues. The V gene's germline CDR1 is MGHRA and CDR2 YSYEKL. V gave up 2 bases and J gave up 1 base; unmatched junction bases: 3. In DNA form, the CDR3 reads TGCGCCAGCAGCCAACTGGGACTAGCGGAGAACACCGGGGAGCTGTTTTTT. Encoded protein: CASSQLGLAENTGELFF.

The chain is built from TRBV29-1 and TRBJ1-1; 7 bases match TRBD1. CDR1 and CDR2 from the germline V gene are SQVTM and ANQGSEA. The CDR3 extends over 12 amino acids. The CDR3 sequence is CRADRVGTEAFF. The CDR3 region has the DNA TGCAGAGCCGACAGGGTAGGGACTGAAGCTTTCTTT. Complete variable domain (other parts from reference TRBV29-1 and TRBJ1-1): SAVISQKPSRDICQRGTSLTIQCQVDSQVTMMFWYRQQPGQSLTLIATANQGSEATYESGFVIDKFPISRPNLTFSTLTVSNMSPEDSSIYLCRADRVGTEAFFGQGTRLTVV.

V gene TRBV7-2 combines with J gene TRBJ2-1; D is possibly TRBD2 (5 bases). CDR1 SGHTA and CDR2 FQGNSA come from the germline V gene. Deletions cut 7 bases from V and 0 bases from J, with 10 bases between. The CDR3 extends over 14 amino acids. CDR3 in DNA: TGTGCCAGCATGAGGGAGAGCTCCTACAATGAGCAGTTCTTC. Its protein is CASMRESSYNEQFF.

The rearrangement joins TRBV30 to TRBJ2-1, with 10 bases that match TRBD2. The V segment lost 8 bases and the J segment 0 bases; nucleotides outside the gene matches: 4. Germline CDR1 and CDR2: GTSNPN and SVGIG (reference sequence). CDR3 length equals 14 residues. This chain's CDR3 is CALSGGASYNEQFF. The CDR3 nucleotides read TGTGCCCTAAGCGGGGGGGCCTCCTACAATGAGCAGTTCTTC. The complete variable domain, with remaining parts taken from reference TRBV30 and TRBJ2-1, reads SQTIHQWPATLVQPVGSPLSLECTVEGTSNPNLYWYRQAAGRGLQLLFYSVGIGQISSEVPQNLSASRPQDRQFILSSKKLLLSDSGFYLCALSGGASYNEQFFGPGTRLTVL.

The genes are TRBV6-1 and TRBJ1-2; weak D call: TRBD1 (6 bases). There are 14 residues in the CDR3. The V and J ends lost 3 bases and 3 bases respectively, with 11 bases between them. Germline V gene sequence: CDR1 MNHNS, CDR2 SASEGT. The CDR3 DNA is TGTGCCAGCAGTGAGGGGGCCTGGGACTATGGCTACACCTTC. It codes for CASSEGAWDYGYTF.

The chain uses TRBV27 and TRBJ1-6; 9 nucleotides match TRBD1. Losses at the gene ends were 2 bases for V and 0 bases for J; bases not matched to a gene: 8. Germline assignment: CDR1 MNHEY and CDR2 SMNVEV (reference sequence). The CDR3 totals 19 residues. CDR3: CASSLVGTGSRSYNSPLHF. DNA of the CDR3: TGTGCCAGCAGTTTAGTCGGGACAGGGAGTCGCTCCTATAATTCACCCCTCCACTTT.

The rearrangement links TRBV5-5 to TRBJ1-2; 7 nucleotides line up with TRBD1. With 4 bases clipped from V and 5 bases from J, the junction kept 5 bases outside the gene matches. The CDR3 length is 13 residues. The V gene's germline CDR1 is SGHKS and CDR2 YYEKEE (reference sequence). The CDR3 region is CASSRTGDYGYTF. In DNA form, the CDR3 reads TGTGCCAGCAGCCGGACAGGCGATTATGGCTACACCTTC.

This chain connects TRBV10-1 to TRBJ2-1, with a possible D match to TRBD2 (5 bases). CDR1 WNHNN and CDR2 SYGVQD come from the germline V gene (reference sequence). The CDR3 runs 13 residues. V lost 5 bases and J lost 14, with 19 bases in between. CDR3 sequence reads: CASSTAHEAGEFF. CDR3 sequence (DNA): TGCGCCAGCAGTACGGCGCATGAAGCCGGGGAGTTCTTC.